This T cell receptor (beta chain) was retrieved from a study of siplizumab effects on memory and regulatory T cells. Whole-study findings and limits: Apparently more diverse than memory cells, naive T cells also seemed major alloresponse contributors. The authors mapped only a minor fraction of alloreactive clones to unstimulated subsets.

The germline gives CDR1 LNHNV, CDR2 YYDKDF (reference sequence). V was pared by 5 bases and J by 6 bases, with 14 bases between. CDR3 size: 13 residues. A note on this clone: Antigen unknown.

Sequencing was performed with immunoSEQ multiplex PCR; in TCRdb, only in-frame clones are kept and a portion is missing. This table holds 75,000 to 95,000 clones, 85% to 90% found once. The chain employs TRBV15 and TRBJ2-7, with TRBD2 as a possible D gene (6 bases). The specimen sequenced was CD4+ T cells sorted from blood. This sequence originates from a human donor in good health. The CDR3 coding sequence is TGTGCCACCAGCGGTCACAGCGGGCGCGAGCAGTACTTC. Amino acids: CATSGHSGREQYF.